The next 7 T cell receptor beta chains were all read from a single sample in a study of T cell repertoires in cytomegalovirus infection. These TCRs' antigens remain unknown. TCRdb reprocessed the reads via MiXCR and lists one record per CDR3 protein. The sample includes approximately 730,000 distinct CDR3 sequences, about 28% of them seen just once. The material was cultured CD8+ T cells from PBMCs, obtained from culture after CMV antigen stimulation. Receptors were obtained from a human donor in good health (CMV status not recorded). Some clones in this sample may be carry-over from other donors' samples.

This clonotype has just a few counts. The chain couples TRBV6-2 or TRBV6-3 to TRBJ2-7, with 7 bases aligning to TRBD2. CDR3 length: 14 residues. Germline V gene lookup returns CDR1 MNHEY and CDR2 SVGEGT. J lost 0 bases, V lost 3 bases, and 2 bases had no gene match. Here the CDR3 reads CASSYAGASYEQYV. In nucleotides, the CDR3 is TGTGCCAGCAGTTATGCGGGAGCCTCCTACGAGCAGTACGTC.

This clonotype was detected a few times. The rearrangement uses TRBV6-5 and TRBJ1-1, with D perhaps matching TRBD1 (6 bases). This CDR3 is built from 13 residues. Germline-derived CDR1 and CDR2 are MNHEY and SVGAGI. V lost 7 bases, J lost 5 bases, and 14 bases lay in between. This CDR3 reads CASKEQGWTEAFF. In DNA, the CDR3 is TGTGCCAGCAAAGAACAGGGTTGGACTGAAGCTTTCTTT.

The gene calls are TRBV10-3 and TRBJ2-7; 14 nucleotides agree with TRBD2. The germline V gene encodes CDR1 ENHRY and CDR2 SYGVKD. The CDR3 totals 19 residues. The J segment lost 0 bases and the V segment lost 4 bases, leaving 11 bases of the junction unmatched. The CDR3 bases are TGTGCCATCAGTGCGGCTGGACTAGCGGGGGGTCCGAGCTCCTACGAGCAGTACTTC. Amino acids: CAISAAGLAGGPSSYEQYF.

The chain recombines TRBV4-3 with TRBJ1-2; the match to TRBD1 covers 9 bases. CDR1 and CDR2 from the germline V gene are LGHNA and YSLEER. This CDR3 is built from 15 residues. With 2 bases clipped from V and 7 bases from J, the junction kept 8 bases outside the gene matches. CDR3: CASSQKGQGMGGYTF. The CDR3 DNA is TGCGCCAGCAGCCAAAAAGGACAGGGGATGGGTGGCTACACCTTC.

Only one count was recorded for this clonotype. This sequence joins TRBV5-5 and TRBJ1-1; TRBD1 aligns across 7 bases. The CDR3 sequence is 12 residues long. Per germline, CDR1 SGHKS and CDR2 YYEKEE (reference sequence). Trimming cost V 7 bases and J 8 bases; bases outside gene matches: 8. The CDR3 sequence: CASFPPGGEAFF. The CDR3, as DNA: TGTGCCAGCTTTCCTCCAGGGGGAGAAGCTTTCTTT.

The V call is TRBV19, the J call TRBJ1-5, with 7 bases lining up with TRBD1. V dropped 4 bases and J dropped 6; count of bases not matched to a gene: 12. Germline V CDR1 and CDR2: LNHDA, SQIVND (reference sequence). The CDR3 runs to 16 residues. For the CDR3, the DNA is TGTGCCAGTAGTACACGGCGCACAGGGGCTGGTCAGCCCCAGCATTTT. Translation: CASSTRRTGAGQPQHF.

The V call is TRBV20-1, the J call TRBJ1-4; TRBD1 might be the D (5 bases). CDR3 size: 19 residues. The V and J ends lost 2 bases and 7 bases respectively, with 29 bases between them. Germline CDR1 DFQATT, CDR2 SNEGSKA (reference sequence). The chain's CDR3 is CSARSYPQETRPSIEKLFF. The CDR3, as DNA: TGCAGTGCTAGATCCTACCCACAGGAGACAAGGCCCAGTATTGAAAAACTGTTTTTT.